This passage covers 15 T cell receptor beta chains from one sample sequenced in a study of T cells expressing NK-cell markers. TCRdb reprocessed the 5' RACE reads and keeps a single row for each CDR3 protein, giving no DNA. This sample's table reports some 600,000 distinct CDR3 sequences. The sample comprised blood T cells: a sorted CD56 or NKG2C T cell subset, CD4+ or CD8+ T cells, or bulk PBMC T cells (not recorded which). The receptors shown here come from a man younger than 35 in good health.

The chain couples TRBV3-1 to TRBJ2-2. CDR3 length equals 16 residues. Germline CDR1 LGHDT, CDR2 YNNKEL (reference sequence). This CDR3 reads CASSQSGLVNTGELFF.

The CDR3 here is CATKSLSGTKNNEQFF. The chain couples TRBV24-1 to TRBJ2-1; TCRdb indicates TRBD2, and absent DNA this call remains unverified. Germline V lookup: CDR1 KGHDR, CDR2 SFDVKD. The CDR3 contains 16 residues.

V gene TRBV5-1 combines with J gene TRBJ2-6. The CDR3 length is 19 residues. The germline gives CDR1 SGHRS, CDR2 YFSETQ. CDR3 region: CASSLLQVTSLSGANVLTF.

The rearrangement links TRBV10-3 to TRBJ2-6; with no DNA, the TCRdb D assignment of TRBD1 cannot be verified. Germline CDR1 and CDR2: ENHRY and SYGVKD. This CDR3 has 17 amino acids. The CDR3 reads CAIRGGPTLSGANVLTF.

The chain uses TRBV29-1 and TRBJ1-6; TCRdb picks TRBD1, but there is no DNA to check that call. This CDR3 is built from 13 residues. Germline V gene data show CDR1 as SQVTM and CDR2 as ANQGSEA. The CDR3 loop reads CSVRDRGNSPLHF.

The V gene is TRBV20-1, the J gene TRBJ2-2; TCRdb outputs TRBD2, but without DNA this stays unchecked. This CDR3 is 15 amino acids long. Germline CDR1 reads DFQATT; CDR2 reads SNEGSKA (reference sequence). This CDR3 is CSARLSGGGTGELFF.

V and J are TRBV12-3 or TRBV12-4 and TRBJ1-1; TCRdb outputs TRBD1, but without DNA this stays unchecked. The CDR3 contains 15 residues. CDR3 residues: CASSLAPEWDTEAFF.

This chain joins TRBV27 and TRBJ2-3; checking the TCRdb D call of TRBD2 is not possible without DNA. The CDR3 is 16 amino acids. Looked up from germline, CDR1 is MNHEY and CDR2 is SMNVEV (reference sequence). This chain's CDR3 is CASSLTGLETTDTQYF.

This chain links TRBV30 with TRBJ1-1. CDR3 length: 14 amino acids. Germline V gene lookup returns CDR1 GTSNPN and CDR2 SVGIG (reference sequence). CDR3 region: CAWKKTRMGTEAFF.

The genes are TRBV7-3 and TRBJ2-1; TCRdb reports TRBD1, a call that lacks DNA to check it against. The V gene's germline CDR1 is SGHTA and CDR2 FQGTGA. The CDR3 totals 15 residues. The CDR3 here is CASSLNSQGGNEQFF.

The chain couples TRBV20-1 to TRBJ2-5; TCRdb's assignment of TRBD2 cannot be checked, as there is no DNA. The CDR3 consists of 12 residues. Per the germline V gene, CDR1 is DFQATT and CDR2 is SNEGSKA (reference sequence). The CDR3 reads CSATIEGETQYF.

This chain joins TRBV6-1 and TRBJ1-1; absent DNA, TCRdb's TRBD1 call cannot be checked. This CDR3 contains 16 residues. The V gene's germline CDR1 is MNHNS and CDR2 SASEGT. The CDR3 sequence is CASRELPGTENTEAFF.

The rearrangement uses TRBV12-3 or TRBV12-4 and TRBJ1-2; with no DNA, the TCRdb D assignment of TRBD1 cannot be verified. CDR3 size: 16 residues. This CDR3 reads CASSVTGGFIETGYTF.

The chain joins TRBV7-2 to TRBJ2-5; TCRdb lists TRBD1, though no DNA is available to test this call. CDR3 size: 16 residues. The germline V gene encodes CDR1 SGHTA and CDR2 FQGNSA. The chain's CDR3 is CASSGPGTGGRETQYF.

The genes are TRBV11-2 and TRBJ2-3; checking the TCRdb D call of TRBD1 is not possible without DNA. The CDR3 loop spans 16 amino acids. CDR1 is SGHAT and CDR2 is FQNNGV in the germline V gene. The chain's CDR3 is CASSLETGGPTDTQYF. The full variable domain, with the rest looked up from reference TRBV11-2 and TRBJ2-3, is EAGVAQSPRYKIIEKRQSVAFWCNPISGHATLYWYQQILGQGPKLLIQFQNNGVVDDSQLPKDRFSAERLKGVDSTLKIQPAKLEDSAVYLCASSLETGGPTDTQYFGPGTRLTVL.